This TCR beta chain was sequenced during a study of blood T cell repertoires in COVID-19. Overall study context: The United States, Italy and Spain provided the acute and convalescent COVID-19 samples. T cells, B-cell-depleted T cells, or PBMCs supplied cDNA or gDNA.

Germline V CDR1 and CDR2: LNHDA, SQIVND (reference sequence). The trim removed 2 bases at V and 3 bases at J, leaving 13 bases unmatched. The CDR3 runs 19 residues. This clone was recorded a few times. Per the study methods: Researchers report that nucleated cell counts were estimated from reference gene primer amplification. Assay used: immunoSEQ multiplex PCR; TCRdb lists only in-frame clones, some missing. V, J and clone size were drawn from that table, and D and trimming were deduced from the DNA. The sample records some 150,000 clones, approximately 85% being singletons. Specimen: peripheral blood. This rearrangement joins TRBV19 to TRBJ2-2; TRBD2 agrees at 9 bases. The sequence was collected from a woman at least 80 years old with acute or convalescent COVID-19. The CDR3 here is CASSIIQGSGGSDTGELFF. DNA for the CDR3: TGTGCCAGTAGTATAATCCAGGGGAGCGGGGGGTCGGACACCGGGGAGCTGTTTTTT.